This entry describes one T cell receptor (beta chain). This clonotype was counted at least ten times. The specificity of this receptor is unknown. Base qualities are not recorded, but no much larger clone differs from it by a single base. The sample's time point label is to be understood as: newly diagnosed GD, antithyroid drugs for less than 3 months. RNA was extracted from PBMCs in TRIzol for both TCR sequencing and RNA sequencing. The diagnosis of Graves' disease was made according to American Thyroid Association guidelines. Patients for the study were recruited at an endocrinology department in Xi'an, China. Each patient gave 7.5 to 10 milliliters of peripheral blood, collected in an EDTA anticoagulant tube. Ficoll Paque Plus density gradient separation was used to isolate PBMCs, and no further T cell sorting was performed. An Agilent 2100 Bioanalyzer and agarose gel were used to check RNA quality, and a NanoDrop 2000 was used to measure RNA concentration.

These data originate in a study of regulatory T cells in long-lasting Graves disease (TCRdb year 2021). Regarding the research as a whole: Patients with newly diagnosed Graves' disease had been on antithyroid drugs for under 3 months. This study used TCR sequencing and RNA sequencing of peripheral blood to compare persistent Graves' disease patients against newly diagnosed Graves' disease patients. The study was registered as a clinical trial and conducted in China. A total of 33 samples underwent TCR sequencing, from about 13 patients with persistent Graves' disease and 20 or so patients with newly diagnosed Graves' disease.

Preparation of the library involved multiplex PCR. Reads for this sample came from an Illumina HiSeq 4000. iRepertoire HTBI primers and Arm-PCR amplification of CDR3 regions were used to construct TCR beta libraries. Before sequencing, the PCR products underwent gel purification. Under the source paper's analysis protocol: Gene usage analysis of CDR3 amino acid clonotypes relied on the 62 TRBV and 15 or so TRBJ segments identified across samples. COPE and FqMerger were used to merge filtered high-quality paired reads into contigs. BLAST was used to align contigs to IMGT TRBV, TRBD and TRBJ reference genes, with CDR3 defined following IMGT. Any clonotype with a frequency above 0.1% was classified as a highly expanded clone. Repertoire diversity was measured by Shannon entropy, and V-J evenness by the Gini coefficient. Public clonotypes were defined as clonotypes shared by more than one individual. Using fastp at Q25 and MiXCR, TCRdb reprocessed the public reads and kept productive beta chains. CDR3 protein sequences are deduplicated, and each keeps its most common genes and DNA. TCRdb's processing, not the authors', yielded these V and J calls. For this sample there are roughly 530,000 distinct CDR3 sequences; 15% to 20% appear just once. The top ten hold 20% to 30% of the sample.

Broad study findings and their caveats: Sequencing and analysis were restricted to the TCR beta chain. As a limitation, the authors acknowledged that the small sample size may reduce accuracy. Lower TCR Shannon entropy and fewer highly expanded clones were observed in persistent Graves' disease patients than in newly diagnosed patients, which suggested clonal expansion. Peripheral blood alone was examined, since thyroid tissue, which constituted the primary lesion, could not be accessed. More public clonotypes were shared among persistent patients (under 3,000) than among newly diagnosed patients (approximately 930).

Separately, the same data were catalogued under a study of T cells in Graves' hyperthyroidism and ophthalmopathy. The second study's authors report: A patient counted as having stable Graves' hyperthyroidism if no progression to ophthalmopathy occurred over 18 months of follow-up. The hyperthyroidism patients were between 18 and 65 years old and newly diagnosed, with a disease duration of less than 2 months. Any patient with an uncontrolled infection, another autoimmune disease, pregnancy or lactation was excluded. Clinical symptoms, serum thyroxine and TRAb, thyroid ultrasound, and orbital computed tomography formed the basis for the diagnoses. The first round of RT-PCR for the TCR CDR3 was performed with the HTBI primer set and the Qiagen OneStep RT-PCR kit. Most expanded thyroid clonotypes (frequency above 0.001) were also detected in blood, a finding suggesting that blood repertoires may reflect thyroid immune responses. In cross-validation, a model built on a 13 V-J signature told ophthalmopathy apart from stable hyperthyroidism with approximately 90% sensitivity and roughly 82% specificity, and in testing the same model reached 80%/75%. During validation, the model predicted progression to ophthalmopathy a median of roughly 7.1 months ahead of onset, with approximately 71% sensitivity and 72.22% specificity. TCR V-J signatures able to tell the groups apart were searched for in a discovery cohort of some 100 patients, of whom under 45 had Graves' ophthalmopathy and 55 to 60 had stable Graves' hyperthyroidism. Whether ophthalmopathy could be predicted prospectively was tested in an independent validation cohort made up of under 20 hyperthyroidism patients plus 17 patients who later progressed to ophthalmopathy. The approximately 95 discovery patients were divided at random into training and test sets in a 7:3 ratio. Thyroid tissue and blood T-cell repertoires from six or seven Graves' hyperthyroidism patients were also compared in the study. After sampling, hyperthyroidism patients received methimazole starting at 30 mg daily, and ophthalmopathy patients received high-dose intravenous methylprednisolone. A second multiplex PCR round built the libraries, followed by size selection and purification. Paired-end sequencing of the libraries was performed with 100 bp reads on an Illumina HiSeq2000. SOAPnuke was used to process the raw data, removing reads that contained adapters or uncalled bases, had a mean Phred below 15, or lacked an exact match to the constant primer or identifier. High-quality paired reads were merged with COPE v1.2.5, and unique nucleotide sequences were defined as clonotypes. MiTCR v1.1 was used to align the clonotypes against IMGT TRBV, TRBD and TRBJ reference segments. The analysis included only V-J combinations with a frequency above 0.0001, which together covered 98% to 99.2% of the repertoires. A TCS score was defined as the ratio of F50 (clonal expansion) to E x V (chaos), with BLOSUM62-based TCRdist applied between CDR3 peptides within each V-J. Welch's t-statistics and random forest reduced roughly 530 V-J features to some 14, which were used in a naive Bayes classifier (R e1071). No statistical method was used to fix the sample size in advance, and group allocation was not hidden from the investigators. According to the paper, TCR Vbeta CDR3 sequencing was carried out on over 130 peripheral blood samples, which came from under 50 ophthalmopathy, 70 to 80 hyperthyroidism and roughly 17 progressor patients.

The TCR was taken from a woman aged 35-65 years with Graves disease. Donor details come from another sample of the same person, matched by shared clones. The sequencing here drew on peripheral blood mononuclear cells (PBMCs), taken at new diagnosis, from a patient treated with antithyroid drugs.

The CDR3 reads as follows: CSALWTVNYGYTF. The nucleotide sequence is given as TGCAGTGCTCTCTGGACAGTAAACTATGGCTACACCTTC. The V gene is TRBV20-1 and the J gene is TRBJ1-2, with a tentative D gene TRBD1 over 6 matching bases. The germline ends are 12 bases apart after V is trimmed by 5 bases and J by 2 bases. Per the germline V gene (reference sequence), DFQATT is the CDR1 and SNEGSKA is the CDR2. The CDR3, from cysteine to phenylalanine, totals 13 residues. Left in the record is the CDR3 DNA by itself, 39 bases read in frame from the first base.